Presented here are 20 T cell receptor beta chains from one specimen sequenced in a study of CD8 T cells in Susac syndrome. Random hexamers served to reverse transcribe roughly 0.45 to 1 ug RNA. TCRdb reanalysed the immunoSEQ multiplex PCR reads using MiXCR and keeps one entry per CDR3 protein. The sample holds some 200,000 distinct CDR3 sequences, roughly 94% seen once. Sample: CD4+ T cells from PBMCs. These receptors came from a human donor in good health.

This chain uses TRBV15 with TRBJ2-7, with a weak D call TRBD1 (6 bases). V was cut by 8 bases and J by 5 bases, with 13 bases left in between. The CDR3 is 12 residues long. The germline V gene encodes CDR1 LNHNV and CDR2 YYDKDF (reference sequence). The chain's CDR3 is CATSAGEHEQYF. The DNA for the CDR3 is TGTGCCACCTCCGCAGGGGAGCACGAGCAGTACTTC.

V is TRBV7-9 and J is TRBJ2-7; 9 nucleotides agree with TRBD1. This CDR3 is built from 11 residues. V trimming: 5 bases; J trimming: 11 bases; junction bases outside the gene matches: 4. In germline, CDR1 is SEHNR, CDR2 FQNEAQ (reference sequence). For the CDR3, the DNA is TGTGCCAGCAGCGCAGGGACAGGGAAGTACTTC. It is translated as CASSAGTGKYF.

The chain is built from TRBV5-4 and TRBJ2-5; no definite D call. V was shortened by 1 base and J by 5 bases, with 12 bases between the two germline ends. Germline CDR1 is SGHNT and CDR2 is YYREEE (reference sequence). The CDR3 is 14 residues long. CDR3 region: CASSLRLPGETQYF. DNA for the CDR3: TGTGCCAGCAGCTTGCGGCTCCCTGGTGAGACCCAGTACTTC.

The chain combines TRBV30 with TRBJ1-1; TRBD1 is a possible D gene (5 bases). Germline CDR1 reads GTSNPN; CDR2 reads SVGIG (reference sequence). The V and J ends lost 4 bases and 0 bases respectively, with 12 bases between them. The CDR3 sequence is 14 residues long. CDR3 protein: CAWTAGGVNTEAFF. The CDR3 DNA reads TGTGCCTGGACCGCCGGGGGGGTGAACACTGAAGCTTTCTTT.

The V and J genes are TRBV5-1 and TRBJ2-5; 8 bases are shared with TRBD1. After removal of 0 bases from V and 5 bases from J, the junction contained 3 bases not matched to a gene. The CDR3 runs to 14 residues. CDR1 is SGHRS and CDR2 is YFSETQ in the germline V gene. CDR3: CASSLVDRAETQYF. DNA of the CDR3: TGCGCCAGCAGCTTGGTGGACAGGGCGGAGACCCAGTACTTC.

The V call is TRBV5-4, the J call TRBJ2-1, with D tentatively TRBD1 (6 bases). V was pared by 1 base and J by 5 bases, with 10 bases between. The germline gives CDR1 SGHNT, CDR2 YYREEE (reference sequence). This CDR3 spans 14 amino acids. This CDR3 is CASSLRQENNEQFF. The CDR3 bases are TGTGCCAGCAGCTTGAGACAGGAAAACAATGAGCAGTTCTTC.

This sequence joins TRBV24-1 and TRBJ2-2; D gene ambiguous. V lost 6 bases to trimming and J lost 1 base, with 8 bases between them. CDR1 is KGHDR and CDR2 is SFDVKD in the germline V gene. This CDR3 has 14 amino acids. CDR3 sequence (DNA): TGTGCCACCAGTAAGCTGGGGAACACCGGGGAGCTGTTTTTT. Translating gives CATSKLGNTGELFF.

In DNA form, the CDR3 reads TGCAGCGTTGAACAAGCGAGGGGAGAGACCCAGTACTTC. It translates to CSVEQARGETQYF. The chain uses TRBV29-1 and TRBJ2-5; D assignment may be TRBD1 or TRBD2 (5 bases each). V dropped 2 bases and J dropped 4 bases, with 11 bases sitting between them. The CDR3 has 13 residues. Germline CDR1 and CDR2: SQVTM and ANQGSEA.

The chain uses TRBV12-3 or TRBV12-4 and TRBJ2-7, with 9 bases fitting TRBD2. The CDR3 length is 16 residues. V gave up 2 bases and J gave up 2 bases; unmatched junction bases: 7. CDR3 in DNA: TGTGCCAGCAGTTTAAGCCTAGCGGGAAACCCCTACGAGCAGTACTTC. Translation gives CASSLSLAGNPYEQYF.

The chain combines TRBV28 with TRBJ2-7; D ambiguous. V lost 8 bases, J lost 2 bases, and 10 bases lay in between. The CDR3 is made up of 12 amino acids. Germline V gene data show CDR1 as MDHEN and CDR2 as SYDVKM. CDR3 sequence: CASRLATYEQYF. The CDR3 nucleotides are TGTGCCAGCCGTCTGGCCACCTACGAGCAGTACTTC.

The rearrangement links TRBV28 to TRBJ2-7; D call uncertain. Trimming removed 3 bases from V and 4 bases from J, with 7 bases in between. The length of the CDR3 is 12 residues. The V gene's germline CDR1 is MDHEN and CDR2 SYDVKM. CDR3 residues: CASSFVGYEQYF. The DNA of the CDR3 is TGTGCCAGCAGTTTCGTCGGTTACGAGCAGTACTTC.

This sequence joins TRBV15 and TRBJ2-1; unclear D gene. Germline CDR1 and CDR2: LNHNV and YYDKDF (reference sequence). V was clipped by 0 bases and J by 7 bases, with 7 bases between them. The CDR3 totals 13 residues. The CDR3 coding sequence is TGTGCCACCAGCAGAGATTCGGTAAATGAGCAGTTCTTC. Translating gives CATSRDSVNEQFF. The entire variable domain, with the rest obtained from reference TRBV15 and TRBJ2-1, is as follows: DAMVIQNPRYQVTQFGKPVTLSCSQTLNHNVMYWYQQKSSQAPKLLFHYYDKDFNNEADTPDNFQSRRPNTSFCFLDIRSPGLGDTAMYLCATSRDSVNEQFFGPGTRLTVL.

CDR3 in DNA: TGTGCCAGCAGCCCAGGGGCGGGAGGCGGCGAGACCCAGTACTTC. Its translation is CASSPGAGGGETQYF. This chain uses TRBV7-2 with TRBJ2-5; 8 positions match TRBD2. This CDR3 region has 15 residues. Trimming removed 5 bases from V and 5 bases from J; junction bases left unmatched: 10. The germline V gene encodes CDR1 SGHTA and CDR2 FQGNSA.

The V call is TRBV9, the J call TRBJ1-1, with 9 nucleotides matching TRBD1. With 3 bases clipped from V and 4 bases from J, the junction kept 7 bases outside the gene matches. Germline assignment: CDR1 SGDLS and CDR2 YYNGEE. CDR3 length: 15 residues. Here the CDR3 DNA reads TGTGCCAGCAGCGCGGGACAGGGATTCGGCACTGAAGCTTTCTTT. It yields the protein CASSAGQGFGTEAFF.

This chain connects TRBV11-3 to TRBJ2-1; D gene unclear. The CDR3 totals 14 residues. The germline gives CDR1 SGHNT, CDR2 YENEEA. The V and J ends lost 2 bases and 5 bases respectively, with 10 bases between them. CDR3 sequence (DNA): TGTGCCAGCAGCTTAACCACCGTGGACAATGAGCAGTTCTTC. This encodes CASSLTTVDNEQFF.

A word on this clonotype: Sequence at one end of the junction differs from germline and may be a read error. CDR3 in DNA: TGCAGCGTTGACGGGGGCGCGAACGCTGAAGCTTTCTTT. It translates to CSVDGGANAEAFF. The chain is built from TRBV29-1 and TRBJ1-1, with D maybe TRBD1 (6 bases). This CDR3 contains 13 residues. Germline V gene sequence: CDR1 SQVTM, CDR2 ANQGSEA.

CDR3 amino acids: CATSIRLARGTDTQYF. Written as DNA, the CDR3 is TGTGCCACCAGCATTCGACTAGCTAGGGGCACAGATACGCAGTATTTT. The rearrangement uses TRBV15 and TRBJ2-3; the match to TRBD2 covers 7 bases. Trimming cost V 4 bases and J 1 base; bases outside gene matches: 8. The CDR3 extends over 16 amino acids. Per the germline V gene, CDR1 is LNHNV and CDR2 is YYDKDF (reference sequence).

The chain couples TRBV7-8 to TRBJ2-2; tentatively, D is TRBD1 (6 bases). This CDR3 is built from 16 residues. V lost 2 bases and J 1 base, leaving 11 bases between the germline ends. Germline V gene sequence: CDR1 SGHVS, CDR2 FQNEAQ. This chain's CDR3 is CASSLFGQLNTGELFF. The DNA of the CDR3 is TGTGCCAGCAGCTTATTCGGACAGCTGAACACCGGGGAGCTGTTTTTT.

The chain is built from TRBV20-1 and TRBJ2-7; 7 bases align to TRBD2. Looked up from germline, CDR1 is DFQATT and CDR2 is SNEGSKA (reference sequence). This CDR3 has 12 amino acids. The V gene end was trimmed by 6 bases and the J gene end by 4 bases; junction bases not matched to a gene: 6. In nucleotides, the CDR3 is TGCAGTGCGAGTAAGCGGGAATACGAGCAGTACTTC. This codes for CSASKREYEQYF.

The rearrangement links TRBV6-2 or TRBV6-3 to TRBJ2-7; 7 bases fit TRBD1. The CDR3 runs to 15 residues. Trimming at V came to 6 bases and at J to 3 bases, leaving 11 bases not matched to a gene. The germline V gene has CDR1 MNHEY and CDR2 SVGEGT. CDR3 sequence: CASRPFDRALYEQYF. The CDR3 nucleotides are TGTGCCAGCAGGCCCTTTGACAGGGCCCTCTACGAGCAGTACTTC.